These 16 T cell receptor beta chains were sequenced from one sample in a study of cytomegalovirus exposure and HLA in healthy donors. The PCR was carried out with 60 Vbeta primers and 13 Jbeta primers. The repertoire was sequenced with immunoSEQ multiplex PCR; TCRdb's copy has only in-frame clones and lacks some. Among about 160,000 clones listed, over 70% were seen once. The sample consisted of PBMCs. The origin of the receptors is a woman in her forties or fifties in good health and CMV-seropositive.

This chain links TRBV7-8 with TRBJ1-1; D remains ambiguous. The germline V gene has CDR1 SGHVS and CDR2 FQNEAQ. The CDR3 consists of 14 residues. Deletions cut 4 bases from V and 4 bases from J, with 13 bases between. CDR3 coding DNA: TGTGCCAGCAGCTCCAGACCCCGGGGCACTGAAGCTTTCTTT. Residues: CASSSRPRGTEAFF. The entire variable domain, with the rest obtained from reference TRBV7-8 and TRBJ1-1, is as follows: GAGVSQSPRYKVAKRGQDVALRCDPISGHVSLFWYQQALGQGPEFLTYFQNEAQLDKSGLPSDRFFAERPEGSVSTLKIQRTQQEDSAVYLCASSSRPRGTEAFFGQGTRLTVV.

The genes are TRBV10-1 and TRBJ2-1; 14 bases line up with TRBD2. The trim removed 5 bases at V and 5 bases at J, leaving 5 bases unmatched. The CDR3 covers 16 residues. From germline, CDR1 is WNHNN and CDR2 SYGVQD (reference sequence). The CDR3: CASSNPGLAGDNEQFF. The CDR3 DNA follows: TGCGCCAGCAGTAACCCGGGACTAGCGGGGGACAATGAGCAGTTCTTC.

The V and J genes are TRBV13 and TRBJ1-1, with D possibly TRBD1 on 5 matching bases. Trimming cost V 1 base and J 0 bases, with 12 bases left between them. The CDR3 length is 16 residues. Germline lookup yields CDR1 PRHDT and CDR2 FYEKMQ (reference sequence). Here the CDR3 reads CASSLVPGGVNTEAFF. CDR3 DNA: TGTGCCAGCAGCTTAGTCCCAGGAGGGGTGAACACTGAAGCTTTCTTT.

The chain links TRBV6-5 to TRBJ2-6, with D perhaps TRBD1 (6 bases). In germline, CDR1 is MNHEY, CDR2 SVGAGI. The CDR3 length is 14 residues. Trimming took 2 bases from V and 11 from J, leaving 13 bases between them. The CDR3 coding sequence is TGTGCCAGCAGTTACAAGCAGACAGGTTACGTCCTGACTTTC. This sequence encodes CASSYKQTGYVLTF.

The chain recombines TRBV5-4 with TRBJ1-1; D is unclear. Trimming took 0 bases from V and 8 from J, leaving 23 bases between them. Germline V gives CDR1 SGHNT, CDR2 YYREEE (reference sequence). This CDR3 region has 17 residues. This chain's CDR3 is CASSLVAGYPELAEAFF. The CDR3 region has the DNA TGTGCCAGCAGCTTGGTGGCGGGGTACCCAGAGTTAGCCGAAGCTTTCTTT.

This chain uses TRBV2 with TRBJ2-1; 7 nucleotides line up with TRBD1. The ends lost 6 bases at V and 3 bases at J; junction bases unmatched: 11. CDR1 and CDR2 (germline): SNHLY, FYNNEI. The CDR3 totals 16 residues. CDR3 in DNA: TGTGCCAGCAGCTCCGACAGGGAACCTCACTACAATGAGCAGTTCTTC. Translating gives CASSSDREPHYNEQFF.

This chain connects TRBV7-2 to TRBJ1-6, with a possible D match to TRBD1 (6 bases). Trimming took 1 base from V and 7 from J, leaving 8 bases between them. This CDR3 has 14 amino acids. CDR1 and CDR2 from the germline V gene are SGHTA and FQGNSA. This CDR3 is CASSLVQGNSPLHF. The CDR3 bases are TGTGCCAGCAGCTTAGTACAGGGAAATTCACCCCTCCACTTT. Based on the CDR3 plus reference TRBV7-2 and TRBJ1-6, the full variable domain is GAGVSQSPSNKVTEKGKDVELRCDPISGHTALYWYRQSLGQGLEFLIYFQGNSAPDKSGLPSDRFSAERTGGSVSTLTIQRTQQEDSAVYLCASSLVQGNSPLHFGNGTRLTVT.

The V gene is TRBV7-2, the J gene TRBJ1-1; no definite D call. This CDR3 region has 14 residues. Looked up from germline, CDR1 is SGHTA and CDR2 is FQGNSA. Deletions cut 1 base from V and 1 base from J, with 7 bases between. CDR3 sequence (DNA): TGTGCCAGCAGCTTAGGGCAGAAGAACACTGAAGCTTTCTTT. The encoded protein is CASSLGQKNTEAFF.

The chain couples TRBV13 to TRBJ2-3; 9 positions agree with TRBD2. Per germline, CDR1 PRHDT and CDR2 FYEKMQ (reference sequence). The CDR3 consists of 17 residues. V shed 2 bases, J shed 2 bases, and the junction held 8 bases outside the gene matches. CDR3 amino acids: CASSLRGGGDITDTQYF. DNA for the CDR3: TGTGCCAGCAGCTTACGAGGCGGGGGGGATATCACAGATACGCAGTATTTT.

V gene TRBV9 combines with J gene TRBJ2-2; D unclear. Germline CDR1 is SGDLS and CDR2 is YYNGEE. Trimming took off 6 bases at V and 3 bases at J, with 12 bases between the two ends. The CDR3 consists of 14 residues. In DNA form, the CDR3 reads TGTGCCAGCACCTTAGACTCAGACACCGGGGAGCTGTTTTTT. Protein product: CASTLDSDTGELFF.

The chain links TRBV9 to TRBJ2-7, with a tentative D call TRBD1 (6 bases). This CDR3 is 14 amino acids long. The ends were cut back, 9 bases at V and 2 bases at J, with 18 bases in the middle. CDR1 and CDR2 (germline): SGDLS, YYNGEE. CDR3 DNA: TGTGCCATCGCTAACTACAGGGCAACCTACGAGCAGTACTTC. Its translation: CAIANYRATYEQYF.

The V gene is TRBV6-6, the J gene TRBJ1-3, with D maybe TRBD1 (5 bases). CDR3 length equals 16 residues. CDR1 and CDR2 (germline): MNHNY, SVGAGI (reference sequence). V was trimmed by 4 bases and J by 0 bases, leaving 13 bases between them. CDR3 coding DNA: TGTGCCAGCAGTTTGTCCAGGGCGGACTCTGGAAACACCATATATTTT. Its translation: CASSLSRADSGNTIYF.

The V gene is TRBV7-8, the J gene TRBJ1-3; TRBD1 aligns across 7 bases. The germline gives CDR1 SGHVS, CDR2 FQNEAQ. The CDR3 extends over 16 amino acids. V shed 3 bases, J shed 3 bases, and the junction held 8 bases outside the gene matches. The chain's CDR3 is CASSFGTVLGGNTIYF. For the CDR3, the DNA is TGTGCCAGCAGCTTCGGGACAGTACTAGGTGGAAACACCATATATTTT.

As for this clone: The junction does not match germline at one end; this may be a read error. V usage is TRBV28 and J usage is TRBJ1-1; the D is unclear. CDR1 and CDR2 from the germline V gene are MDHEN and SYDVKM. The CDR3 runs to 13 residues. The CDR3 DNA is TGTGCCAGCAGTAGATTTTCACTAGAACCCGTCGTCTTT. Its protein is CASSRFSLEPVVF.

The chain has TRBV7-3 and TRBJ2-1, with 10 bases matching TRBD2. Germline CDR1 reads SGHTA; CDR2 reads FQGTGA. With V trimmed by 2 bases and J by 5 bases, 0 bases remained unmatched. CDR3 length: 14 residues. CDR3: CASSLGTSDNEQFF. Here the CDR3 DNA reads TGTGCCAGCAGCTTAGGGACTAGCGACAATGAGCAGTTCTTC.

The chain combines TRBV2 with TRBJ1-1, with TRBD1 matching over 8 bases. The CDR3 consists of 16 residues. The germline CDR1 and CDR2 sequences are SNHLY and FYNNEI. The trim removed 1 base at V and 1 base at J, leaving 5 bases unmatched. The DNA of the CDR3 is TGTGCCAGCAGTGAAGTTGCGGGACAGGCGAACACTGAAGCTTTCTTT. It yields the protein CASSEVAGQANTEAFF.